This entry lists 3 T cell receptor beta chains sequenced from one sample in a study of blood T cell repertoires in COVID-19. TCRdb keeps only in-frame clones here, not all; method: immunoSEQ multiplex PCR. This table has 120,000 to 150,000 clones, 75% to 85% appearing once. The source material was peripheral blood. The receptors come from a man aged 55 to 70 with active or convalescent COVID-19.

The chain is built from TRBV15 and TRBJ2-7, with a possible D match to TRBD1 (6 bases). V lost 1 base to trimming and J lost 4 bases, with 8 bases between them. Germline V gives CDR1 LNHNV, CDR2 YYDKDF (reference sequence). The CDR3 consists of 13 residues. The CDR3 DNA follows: TGTGCCACCAGCAGAGCACAGGGATACGAGCAGTACTTC. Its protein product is CATSRAQGYEQYF.

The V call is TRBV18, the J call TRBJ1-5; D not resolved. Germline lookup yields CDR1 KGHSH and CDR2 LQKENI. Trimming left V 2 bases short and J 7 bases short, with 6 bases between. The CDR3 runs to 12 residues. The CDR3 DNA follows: TGTGCCAGCTCACCAAACAACCAGCCCCAGCATTTT. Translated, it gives CASSPNNQPQHF.

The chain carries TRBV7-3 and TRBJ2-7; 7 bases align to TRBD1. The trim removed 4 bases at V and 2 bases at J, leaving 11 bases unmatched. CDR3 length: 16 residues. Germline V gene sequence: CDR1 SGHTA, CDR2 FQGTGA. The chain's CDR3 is CASSSLRDSTTYEQYF. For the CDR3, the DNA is TGTGCCAGCAGCTCACTCCGGGACAGTACCACCTACGAGCAGTACTTC. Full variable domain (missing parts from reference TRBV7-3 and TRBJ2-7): GAGVSQTPSNKVTEKGKYVELRCDPISGHTALYWYRQSLGQGPEFLIYFQGTGAADDSGLPNDRFFAVRPEGSVSTLKIQRTERGDSAVYLCASSSLRDSTTYEQYFGPGTRLTVT.